This T cell receptor beta chain originates from a study of beta chain features in type 1 diabetes. Regarding this clone: Its antigen is unknown.

Reverse transcribing all isolated RNA meant expressed TCRB transcripts were sequenced. Some clones are missing from TCRdb's copy, which holds only in-frame ones; the method was immunoSEQ multiplex PCR. The sample lists 350,000 to 450,000 clones, roughly an eighth occurring once. The CDR3 spans 14 residues. V lost 2 bases to trimming and J lost 1 base, with 5 bases between them. The germline V gene encodes CDR1 SGHNT and CDR2 YENEEA. Findings and limits, study-wide: When VDJ junctions were examined, type 1 diabetes patients showed fewer insertions and more deletions. A moderate, significant TCRB CDR3 shortening appeared in type 1 diabetes across four CD4+ subsets. The study found that naive, central memory and Treg TCRB repertoires appeared more similar in patients than in healthy donors. Over-representation of high TCR-expressing cells was a possible consequence of cDNA sequencing.

This chain links TRBV11-3 with TRBJ2-2; a weak D match, TRBD1 (5 bases). The sequenced material came from naive CD4+ T cells from blood. This clonotype was sampled from a woman younger than 35 with type 1 diabetes. The chain's CDR3 is CASSLRGNTGELFF. Here the CDR3 DNA reads TGTGCCAGCAGCTTAAGGGGGAACACCGGGGAGCTGTTTTTT. Full variable domain (rest looked up from reference TRBV11-3 and TRBJ2-2): EAGVVQSPRYKIIEKKQPVAFWCNPISGHNTLYWYLQNLGQGPELLIRYENEEAVDDSQLPKDRFSAERLKGVDSTLKIQPAELGDSAVYLCASSLRGNTGELFFGEGSRLTVL.